The 32 T cell receptor beta chains presented below share a single source sample, sequenced in a study of vaccination effects on CD4 cells after COVID-19. Prior to sequencing, the ViraFEST assay stimulated PBMC with viral peptide pools, which expanded the antigen-specific CD4+ T cells. Isolation of CD4+ T cells took place after approximately 10 days of culture. Vaccine administered to participants consisted of two doses of either BNT162b2 or mRNA-1273. Their specific antigens are unknown. Sequencing was performed with immunoSEQ multiplex PCR; in TCRdb, only in-frame clones are kept and a portion is missing. The data show around 30,000 clones, roughly 70% seen once. The material sequenced was CD4+ T cells from PBMCs cultured with HCoV-NL63 spike peptides, taken after COVID-19 vaccination. These receptors all stem from a human donor who received a COVID-19 vaccine.

The rearrangement uses TRBV19 and TRBJ1-1; no definite D call. The CDR3 extends over 13 amino acids. V was cut by 7 bases and J by 0 bases, with 9 bases left in between. CDR1 and CDR2 from the germline V gene are LNHDA and SQIVND (reference sequence). DNA for the CDR3: TGTGCCAGTATTGGGCGGATGAACACTGAAGCTTTCTTT. Translated: CASIGRMNTEAFF.

The rearrangement links TRBV20-1 to TRBJ2-5, with D perhaps matching TRBD2 (5 bases). Trimming shortened V by 3 bases and J by 1 base, and 12 bases separated the two germline ends. Germline CDR1 reads DFQATT; CDR2 reads SNEGSKA (reference sequence). The CDR3 is 14 residues long. The CDR3 DNA reads as TGCAGTGCTAGTCAAGCCGGGGTCCAAGAGACCCAGTACTTC. Its protein is CSASQAGVQETQYF.

The rearrangement uses TRBV5-4 and TRBJ2-7; D not certain. Deletions cut 1 base from V and 6 bases from J, with 5 bases between. Germline CDR1 reads SGHNT; CDR2 reads YYREEE (reference sequence). The CDR3 has 11 amino acids. Here the CDR3 reads CASSLHGEQYF. CDR3 nucleotide sequence: TGTGCCAGCAGCTTGCATGGCGAGCAGTACTTC.

The V and J genes are TRBV27 and TRBJ2-1; TRBD1 matches 9 bases. Trimming removed 5 bases from V and 7 bases from J; junction bases left unmatched: 15. CDR3 size: 17 residues. Germline loops: CDR1 MNHEY, CDR2 SMNVEV (reference sequence). As DNA, the CDR3 is TGTGCCAGCAGTGGGGCGGAGCCCGGGACAGGGAGGAATGAGCAGTTCTTC. Its translation: CASSGAEPGTGRNEQFF.

This sequence joins TRBV5-8 and TRBJ2-1, with a weak D call TRBD2 (6 bases). Trimming shortened V by 1 base and J by 5 bases, and 10 bases separated the two germline ends. Germline-derived CDR1 and CDR2 are SGHTS and YDEGEE. This CDR3 has 14 amino acids. In DNA form, the CDR3 reads TGTGCCAGCAGCTTGTGGGGGGTTGACAATGAGCAGTTCTTC. It yields the protein CASSLWGVDNEQFF.

The gene calls are TRBV19 and TRBJ2-3, with 9 bases that match TRBD2. Germline V gene data show CDR1 as LNHDA and CDR2 as SQIVND (reference sequence). CDR3 length equals 15 residues. Trimming cost V 6 bases and J 3 bases; bases outside gene matches: 7. CDR3 DNA sequence: TGTGCCAGTAGGACAACAGCGGGAGGAACAGATACGCAGTATTTT. It encodes CASRTTAGGTDTQYF.

The genes are TRBV11-2 and TRBJ2-7, with 9 positions matching TRBD1. CDR3 length: 16 amino acids. From germline, CDR1 is SGHAT and CDR2 FQNNGV. V lost 5 bases, J lost 5 bases, and 13 bases stayed unmatched. DNA of the CDR3: TGTGCCAGCAGCAAGAGGACCGGGACAGGGTGGCACGAGCAGTACTTC. Translated, it gives CASSKRTGTGWHEQYF.

The chain uses TRBV14 and TRBJ1-2; D is ambiguous. With 3 bases removed from V and 5 bases from J, the gap between germline ends came to 10 bases. Germline lookup yields CDR1 SGHDN and CDR2 FVKESK. The CDR3 sequence is 13 residues long. CDR3 DNA: TGTGCCAGCAGCCACTCAGTTTGGTATGGCTACACCTTC. Protein product: CASSHSVWYGYTF.

This chain connects TRBV7-9 to TRBJ1-4; 8 bases line up with TRBD1. There are 15 residues in the CDR3. CDR1 and CDR2 from the germline V gene are SEHNR and FQNEAQ (reference sequence). The trim removed 5 bases at V and 3 bases at J, leaving 5 bases unmatched. The CDR3, as DNA: TGTGCCAGCAGCCTCGAGGACAGGGCTAATGAAAAACTGTTTTTT. Translation: CASSLEDRANEKLFF.

In DNA, the CDR3 is TGTGCCAGCAACCCGGGACAGGTCGCGAGGGGCGAGCAGTACTTC. It is translated as CASNPGQVARGEQYF. The rearrangement links TRBV6-5 to TRBJ2-7, with TRBD1 identical over 8 bases. CDR1 is MNHEY and CDR2 is SVGAGI in the germline V gene. The ends lost 7 bases at V and 6 bases at J; junction bases unmatched: 14. The CDR3 loop spans 15 amino acids.

This chain links TRBV10-3 with TRBJ1-1, with a weak D call TRBD1 (5 bases). CDR3 length equals 14 residues. V was trimmed by 8 bases and J by 3 bases, leaving 16 bases between them. The V gene's germline CDR1 is ENHRY and CDR2 SYGVKD. CDR3 nucleotides: TGTGCCATCGAGGGGACCGGGAGTCACACTGAAGCTTTCTTT. Translated, it gives CAIEGTGSHTEAFF.

The chain combines TRBV19 with TRBJ1-3; no definite D call. Germline CDR1 LNHDA, CDR2 SQIVND (reference sequence). Trimming shortened V by 5 bases and J by 0 bases, and 8 bases separated the two germline ends. The CDR3 consists of 14 residues. DNA of the CDR3: TGTGCCAGTAGTTCGGTGAGCTCTGGAAACACCATATATTTT. This sequence encodes CASSSVSSGNTIYF.

This clone was counted only a few times. The CDR3 region is CASSGGSITQETQYF. CDR3 DNA sequence: TGTGCCAGCAGCGGGGGGTCCATCACCCAAGAGACCCAGTACTTC. The chain carries TRBV9 and TRBJ2-5; tentatively, D is TRBD1 or TRBD2 (5 bases each). V lost 3 bases to trimming and J lost 1 base, with 13 bases between them. The CDR3 runs to 15 residues. Germline assignment: CDR1 SGDLS and CDR2 YYNGEE.

This clone showed up just once. This chain joins TRBV14 and TRBJ2-7; 10 nucleotides match TRBD2. Germline CDR1 is SGHDN and CDR2 is FVKESK. The CDR3 is 15 amino acids. J lost 0 bases, V lost 2 bases, and 1 base had no gene match. The CDR3 DNA follows: TGTGCCAGCAGCCAAATAGCGGGAGGCTCCTACGAGCAGTACTTC. Amino acids: CASSQIAGGSYEQYF.

The V and J genes are TRBV27 and TRBJ1-3; D might be TRBD1 (6 bases). Germline V gene lookup returns CDR1 MNHEY and CDR2 SMNVEV (reference sequence). V was clipped by 6 bases and J by 3 bases, with 12 bases between them. The CDR3 spans 14 residues. In DNA form, the CDR3 reads TGTGCCAGCAGGGACGGGACATTTGGAAACACCATATATTTT. The encoded protein is CASRDGTFGNTIYF.

J is TRBJ2-7 and V is TRBV6-5, with 7 positions matching TRBD2. This CDR3 contains 15 residues. J gave up 2 bases and V 0 bases, and 4 bases lay outside the gene matches. CDR1 and CDR2 (germline): MNHEY, SVGAGI. CDR3 sequence reads: CASSYSTGLTYEQYF. The CDR3 DNA sequence: TGTGCCAGCAGTTACTCGACGGGACTAACCTACGAGCAGTACTTC.

The rearrangement links TRBV19 to TRBJ1-6, with 11 bases matching TRBD1. Germline CDR1 LNHDA, CDR2 SQIVND (reference sequence). Germline trimming cut 5 bases from V and 10 bases from J; bases unmatched to any gene: 4. This CDR3 spans 14 amino acids. In DNA, the CDR3 is TGTGCCAGTAGTCCCTGGGACAGGGGGTCACCCCTCCACTTT. Amino acid sequence: CASSPWDRGSPLHF.

The chain is built from TRBV5-1 and TRBJ2-1, with a tentative D call TRBD2 (6 bases). Germline V lookup: CDR1 SGHRS, CDR2 YFSETQ. This CDR3 is 20 amino acids long. Trimming shortened V by 4 bases and J by 8 bases, and 34 bases separated the two germline ends. DNA for the CDR3: TGCGCCAGCAGCGAACATCCTCTTAAAGGGTTCCGGGAGCAAGGCGATGAGCAGTTCTTC. Amino acid sequence: CASSEHPLKGFREQGDEQFF.

The chain couples TRBV5-4 to TRBJ2-5, with D possibly being TRBD2 (5 bases). Germline V gives CDR1 SGHNT, CDR2 YYREEE (reference sequence). CDR3 length equals 14 residues. The germline V and J ends were trimmed by 0 bases and 4 bases, with 10 bases remaining between them. The CDR3 DNA reads TGTGCCAGCAGCTTGGGGGAGTGGCGAGAGACCCAGTACTTC. It specifies CASSLGEWRETQYF.

This clone came up a few times. The chain combines TRBV5-6 with TRBJ1-2; possible D gene TRBD1, 6 bases. Trimming removed 4 bases from V and 0 bases from J, with 16 bases in between. This CDR3 has 16 residues. Germline loops: CDR1 SGHDT, CDR2 YYEEEE. CDR3: CASSPAGHGPNYGYTF. CDR3 coding DNA: TGTGCCAGCAGCCCCGCGGGACACGGACCTAACTATGGCTACACCTTC.

The CDR3 region has the DNA TGCGCCAGCAGCCTGGACCCATCGGGACAGGGTTATACGCAGTATTTT. Residues: CASSLDPSGQGYTQYF. V is TRBV5-1 and J is TRBJ2-3; 9 bases are a match to TRBD1. The CDR3 has 16 amino acids. The V gene's germline CDR1 is SGHRS and CDR2 YFSETQ. With V trimmed by 4 bases and J by 7 bases, 13 bases remained unmatched.

The genes are TRBV7-6 and TRBJ2-7, with D possibly matching TRBD2 (7 bases). This CDR3 spans 16 amino acids. From germline, CDR1 is SGHVS and CDR2 FNYEAQ. V was trimmed by 5 bases and J by 4 bases, leaving 21 bases between them. The CDR3 nucleotides are TGTGCCAGCAGCCCCTCAGGGGAGGGTCTTATTTACGAGCAGTACTTC. It yields the protein CASSPSGEGLIYEQYF.

This clone was seen once. This chain connects TRBV5-1 to TRBJ2-1; 11 nucleotides line up with TRBD2. CDR1 and CDR2 from the germline V gene are SGHRS and YFSETQ. This CDR3 is 18 amino acids long. J lost 4 bases, V lost 4 bases, and 13 bases had no gene match. CDR3 sequence: CASSPGVSGGAGYNEQFF. The CDR3 bases are TGCGCCAGCAGCCCCGGCGTTAGCGGGGGGGCCGGTTACAATGAGCAGTTCTTC.

This clone is categorized as medium-sized. The V call is TRBV12-3 or TRBV12-4, the J call TRBJ1-1; 12 bases align to TRBD1. This CDR3 is 13 amino acids long. V was pared by 3 bases and J by 11 bases, with 4 bases of the junction left unmatched. The CDR3 bases are TGTGCCAGCAGTTTTGGGGGACAGGGGGCGGCTTTCTTT. It is translated as CASSFGGQGAAFF.

This chain connects TRBV29-1 to TRBJ1-4; D is unresolved. CDR3 length: 13 amino acids. Germline V gives CDR1 SQVTM, CDR2 ANQGSEA. Trimming left V 6 bases short and J 4 bases short, with 12 bases between. In DNA form, the CDR3 reads TGCAGCGTGCGGACGGAGGGTAATGAAAAACTGTTTTTT. It yields the protein CSVRTEGNEKLFF.

This clone was seen only a few times. V gene TRBV27 combines with J gene TRBJ2-7; 7 bases agree with TRBD1. CDR3 length equals 13 residues. The germline CDR1 and CDR2 sequences are MNHEY and SMNVEV (reference sequence). J lost 6 bases, V lost 5 bases, and 7 bases had no gene match. CDR3 sequence reads: CASSPRTGFEQYF. The CDR3 region has the DNA TGTGCCAGCAGTCCTAGGACAGGATTCGAGCAGTACTTC.

This chain links TRBV6-1 with TRBJ2-4, with 7 bases that match TRBD1. This CDR3 region has 14 residues. CDR1 and CDR2 (germline): MNHNS, SASEGT. V was pared by 2 bases and J by 6 bases, with 4 bases of the junction left unmatched. CDR3 in amino acids: CASSERGHLNIQYF. CDR3 sequence (DNA): TGTGCCAGCAGTGAAAGGGGGCATTTAAACATTCAGTACTTC.

The rearrangement joins TRBV9 to TRBJ2-1, with a tentative D call TRBD1 (7 bases). The germline V gene has CDR1 SGDLS and CDR2 YYNGEE. The length of the CDR3 is 15 residues. The V and J ends lost 3 bases and 6 bases respectively, with 16 bases between them. CDR3 DNA: TGTGCCAGCAGCGCCGCGGGACAGACGATCAATGAGCAGTTCTTC. Translating it yields CASSAAGQTINEQFF.

The J gene is TRBJ2-3, the V gene TRBV3-1 (or the pseudogene TRBV3-2); unclear D gene. The CDR3 has 15 amino acids. V lost 1 base, J lost 4 bases, and 12 bases lay in between. In germline, CDR1 is LGHDT, CDR2 YNNKEL (reference sequence). CDR3 DNA sequence: TGTGCCAGCAGCCAAGGCTCTTTCAGTTCAGATACGCAGTATTTT. It is translated as CASSQGSFSSDTQYF.

The chain joins TRBV2 to TRBJ1-1; D is possibly TRBD1 (5 bases). V gave up 8 bases and J gave up 5 bases, with 12 bases separating them. From germline, CDR1 is SNHLY and CDR2 FYNNEI. This CDR3 comprises 12 residues. In DNA, the CDR3 is TGTGCCAGCCGGGACCCCCTAACTGAAGCTTTCTTT. Translation gives CASRDPLTEAFF.

The gene calls are TRBV6-6 and TRBJ2-7, with TRBD2 identical over 11 bases. V was pared by 7 bases and J by 0 bases, with 8 bases of the junction left unmatched. In germline, CDR1 is MNHNY, CDR2 SVGAGI (reference sequence). The length of the CDR3 is 16 residues. CDR3 region: CASTQGTSGRSYEQYF. As DNA, the CDR3 is TGTGCCAGCACCCAGGGGACTAGCGGTCGCTCCTACGAGCAGTACTTC.

The chain carries TRBV5-6 and TRBJ1-2; 8 positions agree with TRBD1. The CDR3 sequence is 14 residues long. Germline lookup yields CDR1 SGHDT and CDR2 YYEEEE. J was trimmed by 6 bases and V by 4 bases; bases with no gene match: 8. CDR3 residues: CASSRKDRVDGYTF. CDR3 DNA sequence: TGTGCCAGCAGCCGGAAGGACAGGGTGGATGGCTACACCTTC.